The 20 T cell receptor beta chains given below trace back to one sample, sequenced in a study of lymphopenia after photon versus proton radiotherapy. Using immunoSEQ multiplex PCR, the repertoire was profiled, and TCRdb retains in-frame clones only, with some absent. The sample carries 150,000 to 200,000 clones, more than 85% recorded once. The sequencing used peripheral blood, collected from a patient treated with photon-based radiotherapy. The source is a man between 50 and 59 years old with gastric cancer.

This rearrangement joins TRBV7-9 to TRBJ2-7; 8 nucleotides line up with TRBD1. V gave up 0 bases and J gave up 6 bases; unmatched junction bases: 7. This CDR3 has 15 residues. Germline CDR1 and CDR2: SEHNR and FQNEAQ (reference sequence). CDR3 bases: TGTGCCAGCAGCTTAGCGGCAGGACAGGGTACCGAGCAGTACTTC. Its protein product is CASSLAAGQGTEQYF.

The rearrangement uses TRBV11-2 and TRBJ2-7; 8 nucleotides line up with TRBD1. The V gene's germline CDR1 is SGHAT and CDR2 FQNNGV. J lost 2 bases, V lost 3 bases, and 3 bases had no gene match. This CDR3 region has 14 residues. The chain's CDR3 is CASSFGQGTYEQYF. DNA for the CDR3: TGTGCCAGCAGCTTTGGACAGGGAACCTACGAGCAGTACTTC.

The chain couples TRBV9 to TRBJ2-7; weak D call: TRBD2 (5 bases). In germline, CDR1 is SGDLS, CDR2 YYNGEE. The V gene lost 0 bases and the J gene lost 3 bases, with 7 bases spanning the gap. The CDR3 runs 13 residues. CDR3 loop: CASSVAAGYEQYF. The CDR3 nucleotides read TGTGCCAGCAGCGTAGCTGCGGGCTACGAGCAGTACTTC.

The chain carries TRBV23-1 and TRBJ2-1, with D uncertain. TRBV23-1 falls under the ORF class, with uncertain function. Trimming removed 1 base at V and 0 bases at J, with 13 bases between. The CDR3 is 17 residues long. The CDR3 DNA follows: TGCGCCAGCAGTCAATTAGACGAAATTAGCTCCTACAATGAGCAGTTCTTC. It encodes CASSQLDEISSYNEQFF.

The V and J genes are TRBV11-2 and TRBJ2-7; D might be TRBD2 (6 bases). The CDR3 is 18 residues long. Germline V gene data show CDR1 as SGHAT and CDR2 as FQNNGV. V shed 0 bases and J shed 0 bases, with 18 bases lying between them. CDR3 amino acids: CASSLEMGSGWSSYEQYF. As DNA, the CDR3 is TGTGCCAGCAGCTTAGAAATGGGTAGCGGTTGGAGCTCCTACGAGCAGTACTTC.

The V call is TRBV6-1, the J call TRBJ1-2, with TRBD1 matching over 9 bases. CDR1 and CDR2 from the germline V gene are MNHNS and SASEGT. With 4 bases clipped from V and 3 bases from J, the junction kept 3 bases outside the gene matches. CDR3 length equals 14 residues. The CDR3 DNA reads as TGTGCCAGCAGTGCAGACAGGGGGGACTATGGCTACACCTTC. Its protein is CASSADRGDYGYTF.

V usage is TRBV7-6 and J usage is TRBJ2-1, with 7 positions matching TRBD2. Looked up from germline, CDR1 is SGHVS and CDR2 is FNYEAQ. V shed 5 bases, J shed 4 bases, and the junction held 11 bases outside the gene matches. This CDR3 comprises 16 residues. CDR3 sequence: CASSLTRESFYNEQFF. The CDR3 DNA sequence: TGTGCCAGCAGCCTTACGCGGGAGAGTTTTTACAATGAGCAGTTCTTC.

The chain is built from TRBV5-1 and TRBJ1-1; TRBD1 agrees at 9 bases. J was trimmed by 0 bases and V by 3 bases; bases with no gene match: 6. CDR3 length: 16 residues. Germline CDR1 reads SGHRS; CDR2 reads YFSETQ. The CDR3 coding sequence is TGCGCCAGCAGCTCAGGACAGGGGATTATGAACACTGAAGCTTTCTTT. It is translated as CASSSGQGIMNTEAFF.

V is TRBV27 and J is TRBJ1-4; no definite D call. Germline CDR1 reads MNHEY; CDR2 reads SMNVEV (reference sequence). The CDR3 has 14 residues. V lost 6 bases and J 4 bases, leaving 12 bases between the germline ends. The CDR3 DNA follows: TGTGCCAGCAGAAGAGCCCTGGGTAATGAAAAACTGTTTTTT. Translating it yields CASRRALGNEKLFF.

This clone has a handful of counts. The CDR3 coding sequence is TGTGCCAGCAGCTTAGAGAACTATGGCTACACCTTC. It translates to CASSLENYGYTF. The chain links TRBV11-3 to TRBJ1-2; D not certain. Germline-derived CDR1 and CDR2 are SGHNT and YENEEA. This CDR3 region has 12 residues. V was trimmed by 0 bases and J by 2 bases, leaving 1 base between them.

J is TRBJ2-7 and V is TRBV7-2; a possible D gene is TRBD2 (7 bases). The CDR3 loop spans 15 amino acids. CDR1 is SGHTA and CDR2 is FQGNSA in the germline V gene. Trimming cost V 8 bases and J 4 bases, with 21 bases left between them. In DNA, the CDR3 is TGTGCCAGCCGATACAGGGAAGGGAGGGGTTACGAGCAGTACTTC. Translation: CASRYREGRGYEQYF.

This chain connects TRBV7-2 to TRBJ1-2, with unresolved D. The CDR3 contains 13 residues. From germline, CDR1 is SGHTA and CDR2 FQGNSA. Trimming took off 5 bases at V and 2 bases at J, with 9 bases between the two ends. CDR3 sequence: CASSTDINYGYTF. The CDR3 bases are TGTGCCAGCAGCACCGATATCAACTATGGCTACACCTTC.

This rearrangement joins TRBV6-1 to TRBJ2-7; D call uncertain. Deletions cut 3 bases from V and 2 bases from J, with 14 bases between. The CDR3 runs 15 residues. Germline CDR1 is MNHNS and CDR2 is SASEGT. The CDR3 bases are TGTGCCAGCAGTGAGCACAAAAATAGCCCCTACGAGCAGTACTTC. Protein product: CASSEHKNSPYEQYF.

This chain joins TRBV7-9 and TRBJ1-5; D gene ambiguous. V was cut by 4 bases and J by 0 bases, with 10 bases left in between. Germline CDR1 is SEHNR and CDR2 is FQNEAQ (reference sequence). The CDR3 covers 15 residues. The CDR3 DNA reads TGTGCCAGCAGCTCCGCCCCCGATAGCAATCAGCCCCAGCATTTT. Translated: CASSSAPDSNQPQHF.

This chain joins TRBV6-5 and TRBJ2-2; D ambiguous. CDR1 MNHEY and CDR2 SVGAGI come from the germline V gene. The CDR3 consists of 13 residues. V shed 5 bases and J shed 1 base, with 5 bases lying between them. CDR3 residues: CASSRENTGELFF. In DNA form, the CDR3 reads TGTGCCAGCAGTCGAGAGAACACCGGGGAGCTGTTTTTT.

This chain uses TRBV25-1 with TRBJ1-4; tentatively, D is TRBD1 (5 bases). V lost 3 bases and J lost 2, with 16 bases in between. The CDR3 length is 17 residues. CDR1 is MGHDK and CDR2 is SYGVNS in the germline V gene. The DNA for the CDR3 is TGTGCCAGCAGTGACTACTCTCGGGGGGGGACTAATGAAAAACTGTTTTTT. Its translation: CASSDYSRGGTNEKLFF.

The DNA of the CDR3 is TGTGCCAGCAGCTCAGACCAAGGGGGACTGTTTTTT. Translation gives CASSSDQGGLFF. The rearrangement links TRBV7-2 to TRBJ1-4, with D possibly TRBD1 on 6 matching bases. Trimming stripped 4 bases from V and 13 bases from J, with 13 bases between. From germline, CDR1 is SGHTA and CDR2 FQGNSA. The CDR3 runs to 12 residues.

This sequence joins TRBV19 and TRBJ1-1; D gene uncertain. Between the trimmed V and J ends, which lost 5 bases and 2 bases, there was a span of 12 bases. From germline, CDR1 is LNHDA and CDR2 SQIVND (reference sequence). This CDR3 has 14 residues. As DNA, the CDR3 is TGTGCCAGTAGTCACTCGCTGATTAACACTGAAGCTTTCTTT. Its protein is CASSHSLINTEAFF.

The rearrangement uses TRBV5-6 and TRBJ2-2, with TRBD2 as a possible D gene (6 bases). This CDR3 spans 13 amino acids. Germline V gene sequence: CDR1 SGHDT, CDR2 YYEEEE. The CDR3 spells CAGCGRYTGELFF. CDR3 nucleotides: TGTGCGGGGTGTGGGAGGTACACCGGGGAGCTGTTTTTT.

The V gene is TRBV7-9, the J gene TRBJ2-7; D not certain. Per germline, CDR1 SEHNR and CDR2 FQNEAQ (reference sequence). The CDR3 consists of 12 residues. V lost 5 bases, J lost 5 bases, and 10 bases lay in between. The CDR3 region has the DNA TGTGCCAGCAGCCCCATTACGAACGAGCAGTACTTC. It specifies CASSPITNEQYF.